What follows describes a single T cell receptor beta chain. The data were obtained in a study of blood T cell repertoires in COVID-19. Turning to the study itself: Sample material is recorded as cDNA or gDNA derived from T cells, B-cell-depleted T cells, or PBMCs.

Germline V gene lookup returns CDR1 ENHRY and CDR2 SYGVKD. This CDR3 region has 16 residues. The J segment lost 0 bases and the V segment lost 4 bases, leaving 6 bases of the junction unmatched. The data were produced by immunoSEQ multiplex PCR, yet TCRdb's version contains in-frame clones alone and is incomplete. The top ten clones hold 2% to 2.5% of a sample with 300,000 to 500,000 clones, nearly 90% of them seen once. The sequence came from a woman in her thirties or forties with acute COVID-19. The chain links TRBV10-3 to TRBJ2-5; 9 nucleotides agree with TRBD2. The sequenced sample consisted of PBMCs or T cells enriched from blood (not recorded which). The CDR3 spells CAISAPQRGDQETQYF. The CDR3 bases are TGTGCCATCAGTGCTCCCCAGCGGGGGGACCAAGAGACCCAGTACTTC.